Listed below are T cell receptor beta chains from one sample, sequenced in a study of beta chain features in type 1 diabetes. This table comes from immunoSEQ multiplex PCR, and its TCRdb copy is limited to in-frame clones, with some not included. This table has around 250,000 clones, just over 20% appearing once. Sequenced sample: naive CD4+ T cells from blood. These receptors came from a middle-aged woman with type 1 diabetes. Both conserved end residues are part of each CDR3. A D gene is named only where the DNA matches it firmly.

NA | TRBJ1-5 | TRBV4-3 | CASSQDVGGSNQPQHF
TRBD1 | TRBJ1-2 | TRBV29-1 | CSVEDHLYRGEGYTF
TRBD1 | TRBJ2-7 | TRBV7-9 | CASSKDRQGEQYF
NA | TRBJ2-7 | TRBV28 | CASSPGQLPYEQYF
TRBD1 | TRBJ1-2 | TRBV29-1 | CSAEGQGGNGYTF
TRBD1 | TRBJ1-5 | TRBV27 | CASSPSLQGSVRQPQHF
NA | TRBJ1-5 | TRBV4-3 | CASSQEVRYQPQHF
NA | TRBJ1-2 | TRBV25-1 | CASSSLRGENTF
TRBD1 | TRBJ1-1 | TRBV5-6 | CASSSPTGGNTEAFF
TRBD2 | TRBJ2-3 | TRBV9 | CASSGGLAARSTQYF
NA | TRBJ2-3 | TRBV6-6 | CASTLGPGSDTQYF
TRBD1 | TRBJ2-6 | TRBV4-3 | CASSRRYTRQGDTGANVLTF
NA | TRBJ2-3 | TRBV27 | CASSTGSTDTQYF
TRBD1 | TRBJ1-5 | TRBV7-2 | CASSLGQGSNQPQHF
TRBD1 | TRBJ1-2 | TRBV4-3 | CASSAGTGGNYGYTF
TRBD1 | TRBJ1-6 | TRBV6-5 | CASSPRQGGVSPLHF
TRBD2 | TRBJ2-1 | TRBV4-1 | CASSQRGGRDEQFF
TRBD2 | TRBJ2-1 | TRBV29-1 | CSVSGSSYNEQFF
TRBD1 | TRBJ1-2 | TRBV9 | CASSLRVGTESRGYGYTF
TRBD1 | TRBJ1-2 | TRBV7-2 | CASSSPGGISGYTF
TRBD1 | TRBJ1-1 | TRBV30 | CACAETGAEAFF
NA | TRBJ1-1 | TRBV4-3 | CASSRLGRNEGLNEAFF
NA | TRBJ1-5 | TRBV6-6 | CASGLPGQPQHF
NA | TRBJ2-7 | TRBV19 | CASSRTGTSYEQYF
NA | TRBJ2-6 | TRBV7-3 | CASSPGSAGANVLTF
TRBD1 | TRBJ2-6 | TRBV2 | CASNTGTGVPGGANVLTF
TRBD2 | TRBJ2-7 | TRBV9 | CASSVYSGSAYEQYF
NA | TRBJ1-2 | TRBV4-3 | CASSQDPGTGVGVTNYGYTF
TRBD1 | TRBJ2-1 | TRBV5-1 | CASRPGQSSYNEQFF
TRBD2 | TRBJ2-1 | TRBV4-3 | CASSHGAQGLAGPNEQFF
TRBD1 | TRBJ1-6 | TRBV4-2 | CASSQGGQEYNSPLHF
NA | TRBJ2-7 | TRBV6-6 | CASSYQGRSSYEQYF
TRBD2 | TRBJ2-4 | TRBV29-1 | CSAREGFLAKNIQYF
TRBD1 | TRBJ1-1 | TRBV7-2 | CASSIGQGGLTEAFF
TRBD1 | TRBJ1-2 | TRBV30 | CAWGRGQGVSGYTF
TRBD1 | TRBJ1-2 | TRBV27 | CASSSGTVGVTGGYTF
NA | TRBJ2-1 | TRBV13 | CASSLGRLVMYNEQFF
TRBD2 | TRBJ2-7 | TRBV29-1 | CSVERGLAGGSEQYF
TRBD1 | TRBJ1-1 | TRBV7-2 | CASSPQADRDTEAFF
NA | TRBJ1-5 | TRBV2 | CASQRRLQPQHF
NA | TRBJ1-5 | TRBV28 | CASSLEQAHQPQHF
TRBD2 | TRBJ2-5 | TRBV7-7 | CASGLAGGETQYF
NA | TRBJ2-1 | TRBV5-1 | CASSTGERYNEQFF
TRBD1 | TRBJ2-7 | TRBV9 | CASSVGQGLPYEQYF
NA | TRBJ2-5 | TRBV7-2 | CASSPSVNQETQYF
NA | TRBJ1-1 | TRBV7-9 | CASGAGEEAFF
NA | TRBJ1-1 | TRBV2 | CASSVRGPNTEAFF
NA | TRBJ2-1 | TRBV2 | CASSAEHGNEQFF
NA | TRBJ1-5 | TRBV28 | CASSLAYQPQHF
TRBD1 | TRBJ1-4 | TRBV29-1 | CSVRDRGSRTNEKLFF
NA | TRBJ1-2 | TRBV7-8 | CASSLGRVNYGYTF
NA | TRBJ1-2 | TRBV6-5 | CASSYGQLYGYTF
TRBD1 | TRBJ2-3 | TRBV5-1 | CASSNGQGNTDTQYF
TRBD2 | TRBJ2-2 | TRBV29-1 | CSVREAGGLYTGELFF
TRBD2 | TRBJ2-1 | TRBV5-1 | CASSLGGRVFREQFF
NA | TRBJ1-1 | TRBV5-1 | CASSLGGEPQSAFF
NA | TRBJ1-1 | TRBV7-6 | CASSLLRENTEAFF
NA | TRBJ2-3 | TRBV7-3 | CASSAPPGDTQYF
NA | TRBJ1-1 | TRBV6-5 | CASSYSRNTEAFF
NA | TRBJ2-1 | TRBV5-1 | CASSLGTSNEQFF